The text below deals with one T cell receptor beta chain. This clonotype was picked up a small number of times. No antigen is known for it. Per-base qualities were not stored, and no clone one base away is much larger. Amplification of TCR beta CDR3 regions was carried out from RNA transcripts. The first round of RT-PCR for the TCR CDR3 was performed with the HTBI primer set and the Qiagen OneStep RT-PCR kit. Libraries were constructed in a second round of multiplex PCR, after which size selection and purification were carried out. Paired-end sequencing of the libraries was performed with 100 bp reads on an Illumina HiSeq2000. Processing in the source paper ran as follows. SOAPnuke was used to process the raw data, throwing out any read that contained adapters or uncalled bases, had a mean Phred below 15, or lacked an exact constant-primer or identifier match. High-quality paired reads were merged using COPE v1.2.5, and each unique nucleotide sequence was defined as a clonotype. MiTCR v1.1 was used to align clonotypes to the IMGT TRBV, TRBD and TRBJ reference segments. The analysis included only V-J combinations with a frequency above 0.0001, which together covered 99% to 99.2% of the repertoires. A TCS score was defined as the ratio of F50 (clonal expansion) to E x V (chaos), with BLOSUM62-based TCRdist applied between CDR3 peptides within each V-J. Welch's t-statistics and random forest reduced roughly 540 V-J features to 13, which were used in a naive Bayes classifier (R e1071). In TCRdb, the public reads were trimmed at Q25 with fastp and aligned with MiXCR, with productive beta chains retained. CDR3 protein duplicates are merged, each entry listing the most common genes and DNA. TCRdb's processing, not the authors', yielded these V and J calls. The sample contains hundreds of thousands of distinct CDR3 sequences, 12% to 15% of them found a single time. The ten largest account for about a tenth of the sample.

This record belongs to a study of T cells in Graves' hyperthyroidism and ophthalmopathy (dated by TCRdb to between 2018 and 2021). For the study in its entirety: Peripheral blood was sampled at the time of initial diagnosis, prior to any treatment. To identify TCR V-J signatures that set the groups apart, the researchers used a discovery cohort of 100 patients, made up of roughly 40 with Graves' ophthalmopathy and 57 with stable Graves' hyperthyroidism. Prospective prediction of ophthalmopathy was tested in an independent validation cohort of 18 to 20 hyperthyroidism patients and around 16 patients who later progressed to ophthalmopathy. The approximately 100 discovery patients were divided at random into training and test sets in a 7:3 ratio. The study also compared thyroid tissue and blood T-cell repertoires from roughly six Graves' hyperthyroidism patients. Once sampling was done, hyperthyroidism patients were given methimazole at a starting dose of 30 mg daily, whereas ophthalmopathy patients were given high-dose intravenous methylprednisolone. TCR Vbeta CDR3 sequencing of approximately 140 peripheral blood samples (roughly 43 ophthalmopathy, approximately 80 hyperthyroidism and some 17 progressor patients) is reported in the paper.

The study at large found these results: No statistical method was used to fix the sample size in advance, and group allocation was not hidden from the investigators. Most expanded thyroid clonotypes (frequency above 0.001) were also detected in blood, a finding suggesting that blood repertoires may reflect thyroid immune responses. In validation, progression to ophthalmopathy was predicted by the model with nearly 71% sensitivity and roughly 72% specificity, a median of roughly six months before onset. Ophthalmopathy was separated from stable hyperthyroidism by a 13 V-J signature model, with about 88% sensitivity and approximately 81% specificity obtained in cross-validation and 80%/75% obtained in testing.

The germline V gene provides CDR1 SGDLS and CDR2 YYNGEE. Its CDR3 holds 14 amino acids, cysteine through phenylalanine. Left in the record is the CDR3 DNA by itself, 42 bases read in frame from the first base. V and J are truncated by 4 bases and 3 bases respectively, leaving an intervening sequence of 14 bases. A patient counted as having stable Graves' hyperthyroidism if no progression to ophthalmopathy occurred over 18 months of follow-up. Hyperthyroidism patients were aged 18 to 65 years and newly diagnosed, with disease duration of less than 2 months. The study excluded patients with uncontrolled infections, other autoimmune diseases, pregnancy or lactation. Diagnoses were established on the basis of clinical symptoms, serum thyroxine and TRAb, thyroid ultrasound, and orbital computed tomography. PBMCs were separated from approximately 10 ml of fresh peripheral blood using Ficoll-Paque density gradient centrifugation. Trizol reagent was used to extract total RNA, and RNA quality was then checked on an Agilent 2100 Bioanalyzer.

The receptor chain draws on TRBV9 and TRBJ2-7; TRBD2 is a weak D gene call, 6 bases matching. This receptor was identified in a woman aged 18 to 35 with Graves' hyperthyroidism. Material for sequencing was blood. The sequence in DNA is TGTGCCAGCAGCCCCCACCGGGAGCACTACGAGCAGTACTTC. This sequence encodes CASSPHREHYEQYF.